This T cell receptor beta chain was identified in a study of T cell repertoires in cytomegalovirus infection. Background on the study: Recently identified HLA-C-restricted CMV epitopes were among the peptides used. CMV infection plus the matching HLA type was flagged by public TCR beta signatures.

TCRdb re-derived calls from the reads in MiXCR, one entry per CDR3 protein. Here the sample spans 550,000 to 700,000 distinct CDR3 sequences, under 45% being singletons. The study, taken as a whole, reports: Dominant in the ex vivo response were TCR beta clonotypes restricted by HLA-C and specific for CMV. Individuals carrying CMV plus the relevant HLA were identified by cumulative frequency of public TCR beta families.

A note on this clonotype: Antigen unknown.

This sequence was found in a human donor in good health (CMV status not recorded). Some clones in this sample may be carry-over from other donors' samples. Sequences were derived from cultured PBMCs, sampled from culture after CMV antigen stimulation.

The CDR3 coding sequence is TGCAGCGTTGCGCCGGCTAGCGGGACTTTGTATGAGCAGTTCTTC. It specifies CSVAPASGTLYEQFF. This chain connects TRBV29-1 to TRBJ2-1; 9 bases line up with TRBD2. CDR3 size: 15 residues. Germline loops: CDR1 SQVTM, CDR2 ANQGSEA. V shed 4 bases, J shed 8 bases, and the junction held 12 bases outside the gene matches.